This T cell receptor (beta chain) is from a study of PD-1 blockade in mismatch repair-deficient tumors (dated by TCRdb to about 2017). In terms of the full investigation: Between late 2013 and 2016, more than 75 consecutive patients with some twelve mismatch repair-deficient cancer types, all previously treated and progressing, were enrolled in the trial. Deep sequencing of TCR CDR3 regions was used to track tumor-associated T cell clones in peripheral blood of patients responding to PD-1 blockade. Broad study findings and their caveats: Rapid expansion after pembrolizumab followed by contraction, generally before radiologic responses, was shown by tumor-resident clones, which were often undetectable in blood before treatment.

The library was prepared using the immunoSEQ multiplex PCR assay. The source is immuneACCESS, and TCRdb retained only in-frame sequences with V and J called. Part of the clones is not carried over; for the studies checked, unresolved V genes explain less than half of this, and the remainder is unexplained. For this sample there are tens of thousands of clones; over 70% appear just once. The ten largest account for more than 8% of the sample. Worth noting for this clone: Its antigen specificity is not known. One base away there is no much larger clone; base qualities are not given.

The germline V end is reduced by 8 bases and the J end by 3 bases; junction bases left unmatched: 9. Counted from cysteine to phenylalanine, this CDR3 has 16 amino acids. This entry keeps only the CDR3 DNA: 48 bases, framed from base 1. The germline V gene (reference sequence) sets CDR1 to LNHDA and CDR2 to SQIVND. Mismatch repair deficiency in every enrolled patient was established by polymerase chain reaction or immunohistochemistry. TCR sequencing was performed for a few patients who responded to pembrolizumab therapy. The phase II trial prospectively evaluated PD-1 blockade with pembrolizumab in advanced mismatch repair-deficient cancers, independent of tissue of origin. Peripheral blood T cell samples were serially collected before and at multiple times after PD-1 blockade was started. Blood sampling times were reported as weeks after the first pembrolizumab dose.

The origin of this receptor is an adult with mismatch repair-deficient cancer. The sample here was peripheral blood, taken less than 21 weeks after starting pembrolizumab. Recombination connected TRBV19 to TRBJ2-3, with 12 bases matching TRBD2. The sequenced DNA: TGTGCCAGTCGGACTAGCGGGAACCACCGAACAGATACGCAGTATTTT. This translates into CASRTSGNHRTDTQYF.